The text below deals with one TCR beta chain. The target antigen is unknown. These data come from a study of human T cells and chemical hapten exposure. Overall study context: Sensitization used 2% DPC on about 2 cm by about 2 cm upper inner arm skin.

Each CDR3 protein is one row after TCRdb ran MiXCR on the RACE reads. This sample has some 170,000 distinct CDR3 sequences, with approximately 30% found just once. The time point here: patch test 3, about 24 weeks after DPC sensitization. The treatment: therapeutic diphenylcyclopropenone sensitization with weekly scalp DPC. Sample donors consisted of patients with alopecia, aged 18 to 70 years, who were suitable for DPC. It was from unfractionated whole blood that total RNA was extracted. Trimming removed 6 bases from V and 1 base from J; junction bases left unmatched: 0. In germline, CDR1 is MNHEY, CDR2 SVGEGT. This CDR3 contains 13 residues. Study-wide results and limits: Given that the donors had alopecia, their immune response may differ from that seen in healthy people.

The clonotype comes from a woman under 30 with alopecia areata. Some clones in this sample may be carry-over from other donors' samples. The sequenced sample was whole blood, obtained in connection with sensitization to the hapten diphenylcyclopropenone (DPC). The chain uses TRBV6-2 or TRBV6-3 and TRBJ1-5; 7 bases align to TRBD1. CDR3 loop: CASRDRSNQPQHF. The CDR3 region has the DNA TGTGCCAGCAGGGACAGGAGCAATCAGCCCCAGCATTTT.